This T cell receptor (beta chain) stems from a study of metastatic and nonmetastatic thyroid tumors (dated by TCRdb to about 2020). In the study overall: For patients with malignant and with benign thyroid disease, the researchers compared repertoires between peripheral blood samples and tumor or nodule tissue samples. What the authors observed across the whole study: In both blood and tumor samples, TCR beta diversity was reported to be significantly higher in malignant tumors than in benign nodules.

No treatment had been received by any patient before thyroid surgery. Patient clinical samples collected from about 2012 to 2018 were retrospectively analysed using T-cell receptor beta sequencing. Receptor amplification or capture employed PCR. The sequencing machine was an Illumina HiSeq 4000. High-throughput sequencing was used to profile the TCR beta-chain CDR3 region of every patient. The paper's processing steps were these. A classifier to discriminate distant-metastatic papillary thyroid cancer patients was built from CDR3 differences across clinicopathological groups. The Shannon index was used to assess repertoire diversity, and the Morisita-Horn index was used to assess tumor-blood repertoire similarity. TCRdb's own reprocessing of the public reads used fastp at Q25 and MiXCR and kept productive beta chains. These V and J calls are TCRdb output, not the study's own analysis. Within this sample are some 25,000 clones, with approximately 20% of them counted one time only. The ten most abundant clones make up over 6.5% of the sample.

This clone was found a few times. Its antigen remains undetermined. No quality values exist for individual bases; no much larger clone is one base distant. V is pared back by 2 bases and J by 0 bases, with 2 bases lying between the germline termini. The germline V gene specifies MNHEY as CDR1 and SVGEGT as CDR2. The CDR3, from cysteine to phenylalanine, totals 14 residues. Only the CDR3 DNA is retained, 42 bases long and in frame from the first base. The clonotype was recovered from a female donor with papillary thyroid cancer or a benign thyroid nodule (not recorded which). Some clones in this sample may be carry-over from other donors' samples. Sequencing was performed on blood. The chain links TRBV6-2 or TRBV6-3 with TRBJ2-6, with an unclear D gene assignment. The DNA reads TGTGCCAGCAGTTACAGCTCTGGGGCCAACGTCCTGACTTTC. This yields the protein CASSYSSGANVLTF.